This T cell receptor (beta chain) was recorded in a study of T and B cells in COVID-19 patients (dated by TCRdb to 2018 to 2020). Background for the entire study: Using TRB and IGH repertoire sequencing of peripheral blood, the study characterized adaptive immunity in COVID-19 patients who had active infection or had recovered. The recovered cohort included roughly 18 patients who contributed 20 or so samples, and most of those patients had mild to moderate COVID-19 that was managed on an outpatient basis. The repository of TCR and BCR sequences included 60 to 75 time points from roughly 35 patients, and more than 8.3 million TCR sequences were analysed. As many as 9 follow-up blood samples were taken per patient, and some of the samples covered different disease stages within the same individual. An age-matched reference group of under 40 healthy donors negative for COVID-19 antibodies served as the comparison for repertoire analyses. Comorbidities linked to unfavorable COVID-19 outcome were present in about 90% of the roughly 20 patients in the active-infection cohort. Critical illness requiring mechanical ventilation or ECMO was present in about 60% of the 20 patients in the active-infection cohort. The recovered cohort had a median age of around 35 years, compared with approximately 67 years in the active-infection cohort. Because samples were available both during active disease and after recovery, two patients were counted in both the recovered and the active cohorts.

Spanning cysteine to phenylalanine, the CDR3 consists of 14 amino acids. The only DNA kept is the CDR3, 42 bases in frame from the first base. V is reduced by 6 bases and J by 2 bases, leaving a spacing of 12 bases between them. The germline V gene gives CDR1 as MNHNS and CDR2 as SASEGT. This clonotype is judged medium-sized (0.01 to 0.1%). This clone's antigen is unknown. No clone much larger than this one lies a single base away; base qualities are absent. Points the paper makes about the study in general: Specific T cell subsets (CD4+/Treg/CD8+) and sorted SARS-CoV-2-responsive or tetramer+ T cells had not yet been sequenced, and the corresponding sequencing experiments were ongoing. Few blood samples were available from mildly ill patients while symptoms were present or from severe cases at early time points. The size of the cohort was considered insufficient for assessing HLA contributions to COVID-19 susceptibility or severity. TRB repertoires were highly clonal in active COVID-19, whereas diversity and richness at recovery rose above healthy donor levels. The recovered cohort had roughly 2,100 exclusive TCR clusters, including about 29 low-pGen clusters. The reported TCR clusters were stated to require prospective validation before clinical use. Patients with COVID-19 were reported to show strongly skewed TRBV/TRBJ gene usage.

Genomic DNA extracted from blood was used in amounts of roughly 240-500 ng for amplification of TRB repertoires. Sequenced using an Illumina MiSeq. Multiplex PCR with BIOMED2 TRB-A/B primer pools was used to amplify TRB rearrangements. Illumina-compatible adapters and 7-nucleotide sample barcodes were attached to the amplicons in two consecutive PCRs. All library PCRs used Phusion HS II polymerase. The amplicons were purified from gel with the NucleoSpin Gel and PCR Clean-up kit, measured on Qubit, and then pooled at roughly 4 nM. Amplicon pool quality was checked on an Agilent 2100 Bioanalyzer before Illumina next-generation sequencing. The paper's data handling went like this. MiXCR 3.0.8 with the default MiXCR reference library was used to annotate TRB rearrangements. Non-productive reads and sequences with fewer than 2 reads were removed, and each unique CDR3 nucleotide sequence was counted as one clone. Clonality, diversity, richness and V-J gene usage were computed in R 3.5.1. GLIPH2 was used to cluster TCRs by CDR3 similarity, and OLGA was used to calculate generation probabilities. GLIPH2 clusters were kept only when the clusters contained at least four unique TCR clonotypes present in at least three individuals. TCRdb handled the public reads itself, with Q25 trimming in fastp and clone calling in MiXCR, and kept productive beta chains. Each CDR3 protein gets just one entry, which takes the most common genes and DNA from the rows behind it. These V and J calls originate from TCRdb's pipeline instead of the authors' own analysis. The sample table shows several thousand distinct CDR3 sequences, and about 28% are seen once. The ten largest make up roughly 5% of the sample.

Recombination joined TRBV6-1 with TRBJ2-3; the D gene cannot be resolved reliably. This receptor was identified in a human donor who had recovered from COVID-19. Sequencing was done on a sample of blood. Here the CDR3 is given as CASSSYATTDTQYF. In nucleotide form, the sequence is TGTGCCAGCAGCTCCTATGCTACCACAGATACGCAGTATTTT.